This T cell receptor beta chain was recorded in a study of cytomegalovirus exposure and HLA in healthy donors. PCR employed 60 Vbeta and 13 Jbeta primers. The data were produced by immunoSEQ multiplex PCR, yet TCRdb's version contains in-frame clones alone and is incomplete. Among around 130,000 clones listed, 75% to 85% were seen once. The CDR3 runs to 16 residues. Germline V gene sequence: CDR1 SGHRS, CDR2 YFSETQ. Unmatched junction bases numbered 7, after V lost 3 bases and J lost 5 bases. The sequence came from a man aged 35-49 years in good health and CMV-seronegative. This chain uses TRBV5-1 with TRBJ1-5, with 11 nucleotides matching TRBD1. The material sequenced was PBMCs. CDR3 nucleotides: TGCGCCAGCAGCTCCGGGACAGGGGGTGGGGATCAGCCCCAGCATTTT. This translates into CASSSGTGGGDQPQHF.